The sequence of this T cell receptor beta chain was determined in a study of TIL therapy for anti-PD-1-resistant metastatic lung cancer. As to time point: pre-treatment sample, taken before nivolumab and TIL therapy. This was the immunoSEQ v3 assay. Profiling relied on immunoSEQ multiplex PCR, and the TCRdb table lists in-frame clones only, not all of them. The sample lists about 50,000 clones; approximately 79% were seen once. The receptor's source is a woman aged 30 to 85 with non-small cell lung cancer. Sequences were derived from blood, sampled at baseline.

The DNA for the CDR3 is TGCGCCAGCAGCTCTGGGGTAGGGAACTATGGCTACACCTTC. It specifies CASSSGVGNYGYTF. V gene TRBV5-1 combines with J gene TRBJ1-2; no clear D gene. The CDR3 length is 14 residues. The V end lost 3 bases, the J end lost 2 bases, and 11 bases lay between the germline ends. Germline V CDR1 and CDR2: SGHRS, YFSETQ.